These T cell receptor beta chains were read from a single sample in a study of Ad26.COV2.S vaccination and SARS-CoV-2 variants. Produced via immunoSEQ multiplex PCR; TCRdb's table is partial and in-frame only. The sample lists roughly 460,000 clones, approximately 90% occurring once. The sample in question was peripheral blood, obtained in a trial of Ad26.COV2.S vaccine versus placebo. Source of these receptors: a person aged 18 to 65 who received the Ad26.COV2.S COVID-19 vaccine or a placebo. The CDR3 runs from the conserved cysteine through the conserved F or W. Fields, in order: J gene, clone size, V gene, D gene, CDR3 protein, CDR3 DNA. A D gene is named only where the DNA matches it firmly. Only some rows state a clone size, as once, few, many or a class for expanded clones.

j_call: TRBJ2-5
clone_size: -
v_call: TRBV7-2
d_call: -
cdr3_aa: CASSFGTPVGETQYF
cdr3_nt: TGTGCCAGCAGCTTCGGGACACCGGTGGGAGAGACCCAGTACTTC

j_call: TRBJ1-1
clone_size: -
v_call: TRBV5-4
d_call: -
cdr3_aa: CASRRTAVNTEAFF
cdr3_nt: TGTGCCAGCAGGCGGACAGCGGTGAACACTGAAGCTTTCTTT

j_call: TRBJ2-7
clone_size: -
v_call: TRBV21-1
d_call: -
cdr3_aa: CATSTGGSLVGYF
cdr3_nt: TGTGCCACCAGCACGGGCGGAAGTTTGGTTGGGTACTTC

j_call: TRBJ1-4
clone_size: -
v_call: TRBV11-2
d_call: TRBD1
cdr3_aa: CASSLDRASEKLFF
cdr3_nt: TGTGCCAGCAGCCTTGACAGGGCGAGTGAAAAACTGTTTTTT

j_call: TRBJ1-4
clone_size: -
v_call: TRBV5-1
d_call: TRBD1
cdr3_aa: CASSSGTGPVKLFF
cdr3_nt: TGCGCCAGCAGCTCCGGGACAGGGCCTGTAAAACTGTTTTTT

j_call: TRBJ2-1
clone_size: -
v_call: TRBV6-5
d_call: TRBD2
cdr3_aa: CASDSGRANEQFF
cdr3_nt: TGTGCCAGTGATAGCGGGAGGGCCAATGAGCAGTTCTTC

j_call: TRBJ1-1
clone_size: -
v_call: TRBV7-9
d_call: -
cdr3_aa: CASSPSGLGHTEAFF
cdr3_nt: TGTGCCAGCAGCCCTTCGGGACTCGGACACACTGAAGCTTTCTTT

j_call: TRBJ2-1
clone_size: -
v_call: TRBV6-6
d_call: -
cdr3_aa: CASSFLEYNEQFF
cdr3_nt: TGTGCCAGCAGTTTCCTAGAATACAATGAGCAGTTCTTC

j_call: TRBJ1-5
clone_size: -
v_call: TRBV2
d_call: -
cdr3_aa: CASGRDGPQHF
cdr3_nt: TGTGCCAGCGGTAGGGATGGGCCCCAGCATTTT

j_call: TRBJ2-7
clone_size: -
v_call: TRBV9
d_call: TRBD2
cdr3_aa: CASSKGGSGTYEQYF
cdr3_nt: TGTGCCAGCAGCAAGGGTGGGAGCGGGACCTACGAGCAGTACTTC

j_call: TRBJ1-1
clone_size: -
v_call: TRBV29-1
d_call: -
cdr3_aa: CSGTTDRNTEAFF
cdr3_nt: TGCAGCGGTACAACAGATAGGAACACTGAAGCTTTCTTT

j_call: TRBJ1-1
clone_size: -
v_call: TRBV28
d_call: -
cdr3_aa: CASSLSLGGGDTEAFF
cdr3_nt: TGTGCCAGCAGTTTATCCCTGGGAGGGGGGGACACTGAAGCTTTCTTT

j_call: TRBJ2-2
clone_size: -
v_call: TRBV5-1
d_call: -
cdr3_aa: CASRLPGTNTGELFF
cdr3_nt: TGCGCCAGCAGATTGCCGGGAACCAACACCGGGGAGCTGTTTTTT

j_call: TRBJ1-1
clone_size: few
v_call: TRBV10-2
d_call: -
cdr3_aa: CASSESGRRVWAFF
cdr3_nt: TGCGCCAGCAGTGAATCGGGACGGAGGGTGTGGGCTTTCTTT

j_call: TRBJ1-2
clone_size: -
v_call: TRBV18
d_call: -
cdr3_aa: CASSDTGSYGYTF
cdr3_nt: TGTGCCAGCTCCGACACAGGGTCCTATGGCTACACCTTC

j_call: TRBJ1-6
clone_size: -
v_call: TRBV27
d_call: -
cdr3_aa: CASSLSPIQGLNFNSPLHF
cdr3_nt: TGTGCCAGCAGTTTATCGCCGATTCAGGGGCTGAATTTTAATTCACCCCTCCACTTT

j_call: TRBJ1-1
clone_size: -
v_call: TRBV11-2
d_call: TRBD1
cdr3_aa: CASSSLTVTGAENTEAFF
cdr3_nt: TGTGCCAGCAGCTCCCTTACTGTGACAGGGGCAGAGAACACTGAAGCTTTCTTT

j_call: TRBJ2-6
clone_size: -
v_call: TRBV2
d_call: -
cdr3_aa: CAIKKGANVLTF
cdr3_nt: TGTGCCATCAAGAAAGGGGCCAACGTCCTGACTTTC

j_call: TRBJ2-7
clone_size: -
v_call: TRBV4-3
d_call: TRBD1
cdr3_aa: CASSLKDREGYEQYF
cdr3_nt: TGCGCCAGCAGCCTCAAGGACAGGGAAGGCTACGAGCAGTACTTC

j_call: TRBJ1-5
clone_size: -
v_call: TRBV2
d_call: -
cdr3_aa: CASSDVEAHQPQHF
cdr3_nt: TGTGCCAGCAGTGATGTGGAGGCCCATCAGCCCCAGCATTTT

j_call: TRBJ1-2
clone_size: -
v_call: TRBV13
d_call: TRBD1
cdr3_aa: CASSFLDREGYGYTF
cdr3_nt: TGTGCCAGCAGCTTTCTGGACAGGGAGGGCTATGGCTACACCTTC

j_call: TRBJ2-3
clone_size: -
v_call: TRBV10-1
d_call: -
cdr3_aa: CASSDSGKGGTQYF
cdr3_nt: TGCGCCAGCAGTGATTCGGGGAAGGGGGGTACGCAGTATTTT

j_call: TRBJ1-3
clone_size: -
v_call: TRBV11-2
d_call: TRBD1
cdr3_aa: CASSLYAGGSGNTIYF
cdr3_nt: TGTGCCAGCAGCTTGTACGCAGGGGGCTCTGGAAACACCATATATTTT

j_call: TRBJ2-1
clone_size: -
v_call: TRBV29-1
d_call: -
cdr3_aa: CSVGPSSYNEQFF
cdr3_nt: TGCAGCGTTGGGCCCTCCTCCTACAATGAGCAGTTCTTC

j_call: TRBJ1-2
clone_size: -
v_call: TRBV30
d_call: -
cdr3_aa: CAWSSGGSSYGYTF
cdr3_nt: TGTGCCTGGAGTTCGGGGGGCTCGTCCTATGGCTACACCTTC

j_call: TRBJ2-2
clone_size: -
v_call: TRBV3-1/TRBV3-2
d_call: -
cdr3_aa: CASSHKTNTGELFF
cdr3_nt: TGTGCCAGCAGCCACAAGACGAACACCGGGGAGCTGTTTTTT

j_call: TRBJ1-1
clone_size: -
v_call: TRBV30
d_call: -
cdr3_aa: CACSHIQGTEAFF
cdr3_nt: TGTGCCTGCTCCCACATCCAGGGCACTGAAGCTTTCTTT

j_call: TRBJ1-1
clone_size: -
v_call: TRBV2
d_call: TRBD1
cdr3_aa: CASSGGLNTEAFF
cdr3_nt: TGTGCCAGCTCAGGGGGGCTGAACACTGAAGCTTTCTTT

j_call: TRBJ1-5
clone_size: -
v_call: TRBV19
d_call: -
cdr3_aa: CASSSGAPSPQHF
cdr3_nt: TGTGCCAGTAGTAGCGGGGCACCGTCGCCCCAGCATTTT

j_call: TRBJ2-3
clone_size: -
v_call: TRBV3-1/TRBV3-2
d_call: TRBD1
cdr3_aa: CASSLRGQTSTDTQYF
cdr3_nt: TGTGCCAGCAGCCTAAGGGGGCAGACCAGCACAGATACGCAGTATTTT

j_call: TRBJ1-3
clone_size: once
v_call: TRBV6-5
d_call: -
cdr3_aa: CASSYSKAAGNTIYF
cdr3_nt: TGTGCCAGCAGTTACTCGAAGGCAGCCGGAAACACCATATATTTT

j_call: TRBJ1-2
clone_size: -
v_call: TRBV4-3
d_call: -
cdr3_aa: CASSQINRGDYGYTF
cdr3_nt: TGCGCCAGCAGCCAAATCAATAGGGGGGACTATGGCTACACCTTC

j_call: TRBJ2-5
clone_size: -
v_call: TRBV14
d_call: -
cdr3_aa: CASSQDSTRYQETQYF
cdr3_nt: TGTGCCAGCAGCCAAGACTCAACTCGGTACCAAGAGACCCAGTACTTC

j_call: TRBJ2-5
clone_size: -
v_call: TRBV11-2
d_call: -
cdr3_aa: CASSPGPLLVTQYF
cdr3_nt: TGTGCCAGCAGCCCGGGACCGCTACTAGTGACCCAGTACTTC

j_call: TRBJ1-2
clone_size: once
v_call: TRBV5-1
d_call: -
cdr3_aa: CASSRTSSGTYGYTF
cdr3_nt: TGCGCCAGCAGCCGGACCTCCTCGGGGACCTATGGCTACACCTTC

j_call: TRBJ1-5
clone_size: -
v_call: TRBV7-9
d_call: -
cdr3_aa: CASSLVSGNSNQPQHF
cdr3_nt: TGTGCCAGCAGCTTAGTATCAGGGAATAGCAATCAGCCCCAGCATTTT

j_call: TRBJ2-7
clone_size: -
v_call: TRBV7-9
d_call: TRBD1
cdr3_aa: CASSFGQVSYEQYF
cdr3_nt: TGTGCCAGCAGCTTCGGACAGGTTTCCTACGAGCAGTACTTC

j_call: TRBJ1-3
clone_size: -
v_call: TRBV3-1/TRBV3-2
d_call: -
cdr3_aa: CASSQDTISGNTIYF
cdr3_nt: TGTGCCAGCAGCCAAGATACGATCTCTGGAAACACCATATATTTT

j_call: TRBJ2-1
clone_size: -
v_call: TRBV4-3
d_call: -
cdr3_aa: CASSQDFTLPYNEQFF
cdr3_nt: TGCGCCAGCAGCCAAGATTTCACCCTGCCCTACAATGAGCAGTTCTTC

j_call: TRBJ1-6
clone_size: -
v_call: TRBV2
d_call: -
cdr3_aa: CASISSHSPLHF
cdr3_nt: TGTGCCAGCATTTCGAGTCATTCACCCCTCCACTTT

j_call: TRBJ2-1
clone_size: -
v_call: TRBV7-7
d_call: -
cdr3_aa: CASSFGFRSDEQFF
cdr3_nt: TGTGCTAGCAGCTTCGGGTTTAGAAGCGATGAGCAGTTCTTC

j_call: TRBJ2-7
clone_size: -
v_call: TRBV5-1
d_call: -
cdr3_aa: CASKISVSTYEQYF
cdr3_nt: TGCGCCAGCAAGATCTCCGTGTCAACCTACGAGCAGTACTTC

j_call: TRBJ2-7
clone_size: -
v_call: TRBV9
d_call: TRBD1
cdr3_aa: CASSQDRVPPYEQYF
cdr3_nt: TGTGCCAGCAGCCAAGACAGGGTCCCTCCCTACGAGCAGTACTTC

j_call: TRBJ2-7
clone_size: -
v_call: TRBV29-1
d_call: -
cdr3_aa: CSVEDQERVYF
cdr3_nt: TGCAGCGTTGAAGATCAGGAGAGGGTGTACTTC

j_call: TRBJ2-2
clone_size: -
v_call: TRBV7-8
d_call: -
cdr3_aa: CASSFHRDTTNTGELFF
cdr3_nt: TGTGCCAGCAGCTTCCACCGGGACACGACGAACACCGGGGAGCTGTTTTTT

j_call: TRBJ2-7
clone_size: -
v_call: TRBV6-1
d_call: -
cdr3_aa: CASSEGPRQSSYEQYF
cdr3_nt: TGTGCCAGCAGTGAGGGTCCGCGACAGAGCTCCTACGAGCAGTACTTC

j_call: TRBJ2-3
clone_size: -
v_call: TRBV28
d_call: TRBD1
cdr3_aa: CASSLRGQGRTDTQYF
cdr3_nt: TGTGCCAGCAGTTTAAGGGGACAGGGTAGGACAGATACGCAGTATTTT

j_call: TRBJ2-7
clone_size: -
v_call: TRBV2
d_call: TRBD1
cdr3_aa: CASKKTGALGDEQYF
cdr3_nt: TGTGCCAGCAAAAAGACAGGGGCCCTTGGGGACGAGCAGTACTTC